The rows below give T cell receptor beta chains drawn from one sample of a study of PD-L1 blockade in urothelial cancer. Using immunoSEQ multiplex PCR, the repertoire was profiled, and TCRdb retains in-frame clones only, with some absent. The table has about 80,000 clones, about nine tenths seen once. This specimen was PBMCs, taken around atezolizumab (anti-PD-L1) treatment. The receptors were sampled from a woman between 70 and 85 years old with urothelial cancer. Both conserved end residues are part of each CDR3. D genes are given only for firm matches. Size is omitted from some rows. Given values are once, few, many or a class for expanded clones.

clone_size: -
cdr3_length: 15
d_call: TRBD1
v_call: TRBV6-5
j_call: TRBJ2-7
cdr3_nt: TGTGCCAGCAGTTACCGGGGGACAGGGTCTTACGAGCAGTACTTC
cdr3_aa: CASSYRGTGSYEQYF

clone_size: -
cdr3_length: 19
d_call: -
v_call: TRBV5-6
j_call: TRBJ2-3
cdr3_nt: TGTGCCAGCAGCTTGGGAGGCCAGCAGCGGAAACTTCGCACAGATACGCAGTATTTT
cdr3_aa: CASSLGGQQRKLRTDTQYF

clone_size: -
cdr3_length: 13
d_call: TRBD1
v_call: TRBV10-3
j_call: TRBJ1-6
cdr3_nt: TGTGCCACCTTCAGGGGACAGGGTTCACCCCTCCACTTT
cdr3_aa: CATFRGQGSPLHF

clone_size: -
cdr3_length: 15
d_call: TRBD2
v_call: TRBV5-1
j_call: TRBJ2-2
cdr3_nt: TGCGCCAGCAGCGCGGGGACTAGCGGCACCGGGGAGCTGTTTTTT
cdr3_aa: CASSAGTSGTGELFF

clone_size: -
cdr3_length: 14
d_call: -
v_call: TRBV6-5
j_call: TRBJ1-4
cdr3_nt: TGTGCCAGCAGTTACAGTGGCCCTGATGAAAAACTGTTTTTT
cdr3_aa: CASSYSGPDEKLFF

clone_size: -
cdr3_length: 13
d_call: -
v_call: TRBV6-5
j_call: TRBJ1-2
cdr3_nt: TGTGCCAGCCGGACAGTAAACAACTATGGCTACACCTTC
cdr3_aa: CASRTVNNYGYTF

clone_size: -
cdr3_length: 16
d_call: -
v_call: TRBV11-3
j_call: TRBJ2-6
cdr3_nt: TGTGCCAGCAGCTTAGGGGGGGGGCCTGGGGCCAACGTCCTGACTTTC
cdr3_aa: CASSLGGGPGANVLTF

clone_size: -
cdr3_length: 14
d_call: TRBD2
v_call: TRBV6-5
j_call: TRBJ2-3
cdr3_nt: TGTGCCACATATAGCGGGGGGGGTTTAGGTACGCAGTATTTT
cdr3_aa: CATYSGGGLGTQYF

clone_size: -
cdr3_length: 15
d_call: TRBD1
v_call: TRBV18
j_call: TRBJ2-3
cdr3_nt: TGTGCCAGCTCACCCCCGGGACAGGAGTCAGATACGCAGTATTTT
cdr3_aa: CASSPPGQESDTQYF

clone_size: -
cdr3_length: 16
d_call: TRBD2
v_call: TRBV7-8
j_call: TRBJ2-1
cdr3_nt: TGTGCCAGCAGCTTAGTTGGGCGGGAGGTCCCAAATGAGCAGTTCTTC
cdr3_aa: CASSLVGREVPNEQFF

clone_size: -
cdr3_length: 15
d_call: TRBD2
v_call: TRBV5-5
j_call: TRBJ2-5
cdr3_nt: TGTGCCAGCAGTCCTCGGGGGGGCCCCCAAGAGACCCAGTACTTC
cdr3_aa: CASSPRGGPQETQYF

clone_size: -
cdr3_length: 15
d_call: TRBD2
v_call: TRBV10-3
j_call: TRBJ2-7
cdr3_nt: TGTGCCATCAGGGACATTAGCGGGAATCCCTACGAGCAGTACTTC
cdr3_aa: CAIRDISGNPYEQYF

clone_size: -
cdr3_length: 15
d_call: TRBD1
v_call: TRBV6-1
j_call: TRBJ2-3
cdr3_nt: TGTGCCAGCAGTACCCGGACAGGGGAACGAGATACGCAGTATTTT
cdr3_aa: CASSTRTGERDTQYF

clone_size: -
cdr3_length: 16
d_call: TRBD2
v_call: TRBV5-1
j_call: TRBJ2-3
cdr3_nt: TGCGCCAGCAGCGGTTTAGCGGGGGGGCGCACAGATACGCAGTATTTT
cdr3_aa: CASSGLAGGRTDTQYF

clone_size: -
cdr3_length: 13
d_call: -
v_call: TRBV29-1
j_call: TRBJ1-2
cdr3_nt: TGCAGCATATCCCACAGGGAAGACTATGGCTACACCTTC
cdr3_aa: CSISHREDYGYTF

clone_size: -
cdr3_length: 16
d_call: TRBD1
v_call: TRBV6-1
j_call: TRBJ2-5
cdr3_nt: TGTGCCAGCAGTGATAAACAGACAGGGTGGGAAGAGACCCAGTACTTC
cdr3_aa: CASSDKQTGWEETQYF

clone_size: -
cdr3_length: 13
d_call: -
v_call: TRBV4-1
j_call: TRBJ2-7
cdr3_nt: TGCGCCAGCAGCCAAGACGGCAATGGGCAGCAGTACTTC
cdr3_aa: CASSQDGNGQQYF

clone_size: -
cdr3_length: 19
d_call: TRBD1
v_call: TRBV7-9
j_call: TRBJ2-2
cdr3_nt: TGTGCCAGCAGCCTTTACCGTCCAAGACAGGGCATCAACACCGGGGAGCTGTTTTTT
cdr3_aa: CASSLYRPRQGINTGELFF

clone_size: -
cdr3_length: 15
d_call: -
v_call: TRBV7-2
j_call: TRBJ1-5
cdr3_nt: TGTGCCAGCAGCTTAGTGACAGATAGCAATCAGCCCCAGCATTTT
cdr3_aa: CASSLVTDSNQPQHF

clone_size: -
cdr3_length: 13
d_call: -
v_call: TRBV7-9
j_call: TRBJ1-3
cdr3_nt: TGTGCCAGCGGATGGGCAGATGGAAACACCATATATTTT
cdr3_aa: CASGWADGNTIYF

clone_size: -
cdr3_length: 15
d_call: TRBD1
v_call: TRBV7-2
j_call: TRBJ2-7
cdr3_nt: TGTGCCAGCAGCTTAGCAGGGACAGGGTTCTACGAGCAGTACTTC
cdr3_aa: CASSLAGTGFYEQYF

clone_size: -
cdr3_length: 14
d_call: -
v_call: TRBV28
j_call: TRBJ1-2
cdr3_nt: TGTGCCAGCAGTCGGGGGGATCGAGGGAATGGCTACACCTTC
cdr3_aa: CASSRGDRGNGYTF

clone_size: -
cdr3_length: 13
d_call: -
v_call: TRBV4-3
j_call: TRBJ2-3
cdr3_nt: TGCGCCAGCAGCCAAGAAAGAGGAGATACGCAGTATTTT
cdr3_aa: CASSQERGDTQYF

clone_size: -
cdr3_length: 12
d_call: -
v_call: TRBV2
j_call: TRBJ2-7
cdr3_nt: TGTGCCAGCAGTCCCCCTTCCTACGAGCAGTACTTC
cdr3_aa: CASSPPSYEQYF

clone_size: -
cdr3_length: 14
d_call: -
v_call: TRBV14
j_call: TRBJ1-2
cdr3_nt: TGTGCCAGCAGCCAAGGGGCAGCTAACTATGGCTACACCTTC
cdr3_aa: CASSQGAANYGYTF

clone_size: -
cdr3_length: 15
d_call: -
v_call: TRBV6-1
j_call: TRBJ2-2
cdr3_nt: TGTGCCAGCAGTGATGTAACGGGGATCACCGGGGAGCTGTTTTTT
cdr3_aa: CASSDVTGITGELFF

clone_size: once
cdr3_length: 14
d_call: -
v_call: TRBV2
j_call: TRBJ2-7
cdr3_nt: TGTGCCAGCAGTGATTCCCCAGGGGCCGACGAGCAGTACTTC
cdr3_aa: CASSDSPGADEQYF

clone_size: -
cdr3_length: 15
d_call: TRBD2
v_call: TRBV6-1
j_call: TRBJ2-3
cdr3_nt: TGTGCCAGCAGCCCGGGGCGGGGGGGCCGGAATACGCAGTATTTT
cdr3_aa: CASSPGRGGRNTQYF

clone_size: -
cdr3_length: 16
d_call: -
v_call: TRBV28
j_call: TRBJ1-5
cdr3_nt: TGTGCCACCCAAAATGAGGGGGTTTATAGCAATCAGCCCCAGCATTTT
cdr3_aa: CATQNEGVYSNQPQHF

clone_size: -
cdr3_length: 18
d_call: TRBD2
v_call: TRBV15
j_call: TRBJ2-3
cdr3_nt: TGTGCCACCAGTCCGGAAGGGGTGCTAGCGGGGAGGCGAGATACGCAGTATTTT
cdr3_aa: CATSPEGVLAGRRDTQYF

clone_size: -
cdr3_length: 16
d_call: -
v_call: TRBV13
j_call: TRBJ2-7
cdr3_nt: TGTGCCAGCAGCTTAGCAGGCGCCTTCTTCTCTTACGAGCAGTACTTC
cdr3_aa: CASSLAGAFFSYEQYF

clone_size: -
cdr3_length: 16
d_call: -
v_call: TRBV28
j_call: TRBJ2-5
cdr3_nt: TGTGCCAGCAGCTACCTACGATCTAGCAGCCAAGAGACCCAGTACTTC
cdr3_aa: CASSYLRSSSQETQYF

clone_size: -
cdr3_length: 17
d_call: TRBD1
v_call: TRBV7-8
j_call: TRBJ1-5
cdr3_nt: TGTGCCAGCAGCTCAGGGACAGGGGGGTGGAGCAATCAGCCCCAGCATTTT
cdr3_aa: CASSSGTGGWSNQPQHF

clone_size: once
cdr3_length: 15
d_call: TRBD1
v_call: TRBV5-1
j_call: TRBJ1-5
cdr3_nt: TGCGCCAGCAGCTTGGACAGGGGGCGGGATCAGCCCCAGCATTTT
cdr3_aa: CASSLDRGRDQPQHF

clone_size: -
cdr3_length: 19
d_call: TRBD1
v_call: TRBV4-3
j_call: TRBJ2-6
cdr3_nt: TGCGCCAGCAGCCAAGACCCGCAGGGGGCTCTCTCTGGGGCCAACGTCCTGACTTTC
cdr3_aa: CASSQDPQGALSGANVLTF

clone_size: -
cdr3_length: 14
d_call: -
v_call: TRBV11-2
j_call: TRBJ1-6
cdr3_nt: TGTGCCAGCAGTTACCGGGACAACAATTCACCCCTCCACTTT
cdr3_aa: CASSYRDNNSPLHF